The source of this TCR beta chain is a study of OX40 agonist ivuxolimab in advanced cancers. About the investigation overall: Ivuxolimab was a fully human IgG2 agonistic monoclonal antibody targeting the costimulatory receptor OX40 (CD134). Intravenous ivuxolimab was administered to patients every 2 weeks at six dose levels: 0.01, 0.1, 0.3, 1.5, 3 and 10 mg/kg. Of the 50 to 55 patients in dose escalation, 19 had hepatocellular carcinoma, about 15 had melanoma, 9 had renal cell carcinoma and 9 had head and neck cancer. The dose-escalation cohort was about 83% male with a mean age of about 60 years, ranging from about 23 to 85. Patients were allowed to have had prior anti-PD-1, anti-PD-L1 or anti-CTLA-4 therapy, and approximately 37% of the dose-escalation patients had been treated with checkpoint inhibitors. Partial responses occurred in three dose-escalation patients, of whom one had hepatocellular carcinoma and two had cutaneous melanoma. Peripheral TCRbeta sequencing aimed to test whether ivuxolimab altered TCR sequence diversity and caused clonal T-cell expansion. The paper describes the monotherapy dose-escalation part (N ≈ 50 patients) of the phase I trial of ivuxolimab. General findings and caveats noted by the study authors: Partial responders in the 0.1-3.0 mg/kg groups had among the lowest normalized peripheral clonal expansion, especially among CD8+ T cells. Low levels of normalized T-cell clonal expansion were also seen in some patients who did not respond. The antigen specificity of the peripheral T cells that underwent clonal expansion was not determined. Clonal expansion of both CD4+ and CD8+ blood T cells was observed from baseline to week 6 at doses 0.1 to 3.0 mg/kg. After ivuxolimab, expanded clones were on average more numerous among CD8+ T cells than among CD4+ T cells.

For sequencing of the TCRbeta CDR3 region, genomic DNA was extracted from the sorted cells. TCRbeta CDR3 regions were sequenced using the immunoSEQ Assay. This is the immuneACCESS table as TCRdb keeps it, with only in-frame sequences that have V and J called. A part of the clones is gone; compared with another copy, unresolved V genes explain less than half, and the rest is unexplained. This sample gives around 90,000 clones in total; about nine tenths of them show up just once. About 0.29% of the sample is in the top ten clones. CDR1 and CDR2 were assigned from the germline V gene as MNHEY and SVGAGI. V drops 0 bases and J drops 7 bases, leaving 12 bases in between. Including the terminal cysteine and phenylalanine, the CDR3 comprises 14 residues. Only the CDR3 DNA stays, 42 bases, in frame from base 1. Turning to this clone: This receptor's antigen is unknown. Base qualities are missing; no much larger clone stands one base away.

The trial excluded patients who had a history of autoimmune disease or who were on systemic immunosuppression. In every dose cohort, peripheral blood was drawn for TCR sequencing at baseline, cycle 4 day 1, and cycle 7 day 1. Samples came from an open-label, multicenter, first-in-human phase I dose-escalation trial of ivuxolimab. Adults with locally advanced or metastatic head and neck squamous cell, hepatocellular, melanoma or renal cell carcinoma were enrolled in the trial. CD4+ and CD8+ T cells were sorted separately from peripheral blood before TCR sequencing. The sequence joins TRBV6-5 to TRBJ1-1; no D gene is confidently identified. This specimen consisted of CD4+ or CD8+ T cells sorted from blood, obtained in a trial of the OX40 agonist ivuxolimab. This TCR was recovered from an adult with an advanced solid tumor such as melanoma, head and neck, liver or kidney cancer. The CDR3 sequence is CASSYSKGLGEAFF. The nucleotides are TGTGCCAGCAGTTACTCGAAAGGGTTAGGTGAAGCTTTCTTT.